These 32 T cell receptor beta chains share one sample of origin, sequenced in a study of response to subunit inactivated influenza vaccine. TCRdb fed the RT-PCR reads into MiXCR, producing one record per CDR3 protein. The sample has around 580,000 distinct CDR3 sequences, 10% to 15% seen once. Sample: PBMCs from blood, taken on the day of vaccination. These TCRs come from a man in his forties or fifties who received an inactivated influenza vaccine.

The DNA of the CDR3 is TGCAGTGCTAGAGGAGGGGGCTTTAATCAGCCCCAGCATTTT. Translating gives CSARGGGFNQPQHF. J is TRBJ1-5 and V is TRBV20-1; 7 bases line up with TRBD1. The CDR3 runs to 14 residues. Trimming took 1 base from V and 4 from J; bases not matched to a gene: 4. Germline V CDR1 and CDR2: DFQATT, SNEGSKA (reference sequence).

The chain uses TRBV6-2 or TRBV6-3 and TRBJ2-2; TRBD2 aligns across 9 bases. This CDR3 has 16 residues. Looked up from germline, CDR1 is MNHEY and CDR2 is SVGEGT. V was pared by 2 bases and J by 4 bases, with 5 bases of the junction left unmatched. This chain's CDR3 is CASSYPSGGLTGELFF. Written as DNA, the CDR3 is TGTGCCAGCAGTTACCCCAGCGGGGGGCTCACCGGGGAGCTGTTTTTT.

This clonotype came up a few times. CDR3 amino acids: CATSEVPTGELFF. In DNA, the CDR3 is TGTGCCACCAGTGAAGTCCCCACCGGGGAGCTGTTTTTT. The chain is built from TRBV24-1 and TRBJ2-2; D is unclear. V lost 4 bases, J lost 4 bases, and 6 bases lay in between. CDR3 length: 13 amino acids. Germline V CDR1 and CDR2: KGHDR, SFDVKD.

The rearrangement uses TRBV6-5 and TRBJ1-6, with D perhaps TRBD1 (5 bases). In germline, CDR1 is MNHEY, CDR2 SVGAGI. V was pared by 2 bases and J by 7 bases, with 12 bases between. This CDR3 has 15 residues. The CDR3: CASSYGQGLNSPLHF. CDR3 nucleotide sequence: TGTGCCAGCAGTTACGGGCAGGGACTAAATTCACCCCTCCACTTT.

In this sample, this clonotype turned up a few times. The gene calls are TRBV4-1 and TRBJ2-7; 11 nucleotides match TRBD2. With 1 base clipped from V and 3 bases from J, the junction kept 8 bases outside the gene matches. This CDR3 is 17 amino acids long. Germline values: CDR1 MGHRA, CDR2 YSYEKL. The CDR3 region is CASSQGVTSGRIYEQYF. For the CDR3, the DNA is TGCGCCAGCAGCCAAGGGGTTACTAGCGGGAGAATCTACGAGCAGTACTTC.

This clonotype was counted a few times. The CDR3 is CASSLSALGPSSYEQYF. As DNA, the CDR3 is TGTGCCAGCAGTTTATCCGCACTAGGACCGAGCTCCTACGAGCAGTACTTC. This sequence joins TRBV12-3 or TRBV12-4 and TRBJ2-7; tentative D call: TRBD2 (5 bases). The V gene lost 2 bases and the J gene lost 0 bases, with 17 bases spanning the gap. CDR3 length equals 17 residues.

Only a few counts were recorded for this clonotype. The chain has TRBV7-9 and TRBJ2-3, with 7 positions matching TRBD2. CDR1 is SEHNR and CDR2 is FQNEAQ in the germline V gene (reference sequence). V lost 3 bases to trimming and J lost 4 bases; unmatched junction nucleotides: 7. There are 15 residues in the CDR3. The CDR3 region is CASSFGLGEADTQYF. The CDR3 DNA follows: TGTGCCAGCAGCTTCGGACTAGGTGAAGCAGATACGCAGTATTTT.

This clonotype was observed a single time. V and J are TRBV18 and TRBJ2-7, with unresolved D. V was shortened by 3 bases and J by 5 bases, with 14 bases between the two germline ends. Germline V gives CDR1 KGHSH, CDR2 LQKENI. CDR3 length: 14 amino acids. The CDR3 protein is CASSPLLGINEQYF. Written as DNA, the CDR3 is TGTGCCAGCTCACCTCTCCTGGGGATCAACGAGCAGTACTTC.

The chain is built from TRBV5-1 and TRBJ1-5; 7 bases match TRBD1. The CDR3 is 14 residues long. Germline-derived CDR1 and CDR2 are SGHRS and YFSETQ. Trimming took 0 bases from V and 6 from J; bases not matched to a gene: 3. Written as DNA, the CDR3 is TGCGCCAGCAGCTTGGGACAGGGCTCTCAGCCCCAGCATTTT. Translation: CASSLGQGSQPQHF.

This clonotype was seen ten or more times. J is TRBJ1-2 and V is TRBV5-1, with 12 positions matching TRBD1. V lost 0 bases and J lost 0; bases outside the gene matches: 6. CDR1 is SGHRS and CDR2 is YFSETQ in the germline V gene. The CDR3 runs 18 residues. The CDR3 protein is CASSLAGTGGTANYGYTF. The DNA for the CDR3 is TGCGCCAGCAGCTTGGCCGGGACAGGGGGCACGGCTAACTATGGCTACACCTTC.

The chain employs TRBV3-1 and TRBJ2-2; 8 bases match TRBD2. V shed 4 bases and J 5 bases; nucleotides not matched to a gene: 9. This CDR3 is built from 16 residues. Germline V gene data show CDR1 as LGHDT and CDR2 as YNNKEL (reference sequence). The CDR3, as DNA: TGTGCCAGCAGCCGCTTGAGCGGGGGCCGGACCGGGGAGCTGTTTTTT. Its translation: CASSRLSGGRTGELFF.

This clonotype was seen a few times. The chain carries TRBV7-9 and TRBJ1-6; TRBD1 matches 8 bases. The trim removed 6 bases at V and 6 bases at J, leaving 10 bases unmatched. Germline V gene sequence: CDR1 SEHNR, CDR2 FQNEAQ (reference sequence). This CDR3 is built from 16 residues. This CDR3 is CASSHPTGGGNSPLHF. The CDR3 DNA reads TGTGCCAGCAGTCACCCTACAGGGGGAGGTAATTCACCCCTCCACTTT.

This clonotype was counted a few times. V and J are TRBV18 and TRBJ2-7, with 10 positions matching TRBD1. The CDR3 spans 16 residues. V lost 3 bases and J lost 2; bases outside the gene matches: 7. From germline, CDR1 is KGHSH and CDR2 LQKENI. CDR3 DNA: TGTGCCAGCTCACCTAACCGACAGGGGGCGACCTACGAGCAGTACTTC. It specifies CASSPNRQGATYEQYF.

The chain uses TRBV21-1 and TRBJ2-2. TRBV21-1 is annotated as a pseudogene. This CDR3 spans 17 amino acids. CDR3 nucleotide sequence: TGTGCCAGCAGCAAAGCGTTCCGACGATGTGGGGCCGGGGAGCTGTTTTTT. It is translated as CASSKAFRRCGAGELFF.

Worth noting for this clonotype: Its ends do not fully match the called genes, so a read error is possible. The chain uses TRBV20-1 and TRBJ2-2, with 7 bases fitting TRBD1. There are 15 residues in the CDR3. Germline assignment: CDR1 DFQATT and CDR2 SNEGSKA (reference sequence). The CDR3 loop reads CCARAWDRNTGELFF. CDR3 sequence (DNA): TGCTGTGCTAGAGCCTGGGACAGGAACACCGGGGAGCTGTTTTTT.

This clonotype was observed a few times. The gene calls are TRBV11-1 and TRBJ2-1; D call uncertain. Germline loops: CDR1 SGHAT, CDR2 FQDESV (reference sequence). V was trimmed by 5 bases and J by 7 bases, leaving 18 bases between them. The CDR3 covers 15 residues. The CDR3 DNA sequence: TGTGCCAGCAGCCCTCGCCAGAATCCAAGGAATGAGCAGTTCTTC. It encodes CASSPRQNPRNEQFF.

The chain employs TRBV7-2 and TRBJ2-1; the match to TRBD2 covers 9 bases. With V trimmed by 1 base and J by 9 bases, 10 bases remained unmatched. Germline V gives CDR1 SGHTA, CDR2 FQGNSA. The CDR3 loop spans 16 amino acids. As DNA, the CDR3 is TGTGCCAGCAGCTTAGTTTTAGCGGGAGTATCGGGTGAGCAGTTCTTC. This gives the protein CASSLVLAGVSGEQFF.

This clonotype was detected ten times or more. The rearrangement joins TRBV7-6 to TRBJ2-2; no firm D call. The germline CDR1 and CDR2 sequences are SGHVS and FNYEAQ. V was cut by 2 bases and J by 3 bases, with 10 bases left in between. This CDR3 comprises 15 residues. The CDR3 reads CASSLSLTHTGELFF. CDR3 nucleotides: TGTGCCAGCAGCTTATCCCTAACCCACACCGGGGAGCTGTTTTTT.

The chain combines TRBV7-2 with TRBJ2-7; TRBD1 aligns across 9 bases. V was clipped by 6 bases and J by 2 bases; unmatched bases: 8. The CDR3 runs to 15 residues. Germline CDR1 reads SGHTA; CDR2 reads FQGNSA. The CDR3 sequence: CASSYRGRLTYEQYF. The DNA for the CDR3 is TGTGCCAGCAGTTACAGGGGGCGCCTAACCTACGAGCAGTACTTC.

This clonotype was seen only a few times. V is TRBV29-1 and J is TRBJ1-1; D is possibly TRBD1 (5 bases). The CDR3 extends over 15 amino acids. V was cut by 1 base and J by 0 bases, with 12 bases left in between. CDR1 is SQVTM and CDR2 is ANQGSEA in the germline V gene. The CDR3 DNA follows: TGCAGCGTTGAAGTAATAACCAGGGTGAACACTGAAGCTTTCTTT. Translating gives CSVEVITRVNTEAFF.

This clonotype was picked up many times. The chain couples TRBV7-2 to TRBJ2-3; D is possibly TRBD2 (6 bases). CDR1 is SGHTA and CDR2 is FQGNSA in the germline V gene. With 1 base removed from V and 15 bases from J, the gap between germline ends came to 11 bases. CDR3 length equals 11 residues. The CDR3 bases are TGTGCCAGCAGCTTAGGCGGGACCAGATATTTT. Translated: CASSLGGTRYF.

The chain recombines TRBV12-3 or TRBV12-4 with TRBJ2-6; D remains ambiguous. V lost 6 bases and J 0 bases, leaving 9 bases between the germline ends. The CDR3 totals 15 residues. CDR3 region: CASSPAFSGANVLTF. The CDR3 nucleotides read TGTGCCAGCAGCCCGGCATTCTCTGGGGCCAACGTCCTGACTTTC.

This rearrangement joins TRBV4-1 to TRBJ2-1, with D maybe TRBD2 (6 bases). Trimming cost V 1 base and J 0 bases, with 10 bases left between them. Germline V gene sequence: CDR1 MGHRA, CDR2 YSYEKL. The CDR3 covers 16 residues. The CDR3 bases are TGCGCCAGCAGCCAAGCAGGACTAATCTCCTACAATGAGCAGTTCTTC. It is translated as CASSQAGLISYNEQFF.

In its sample, this clonotype was seen many times. The V gene is TRBV7-2, the J gene TRBJ2-1; the match to TRBD1 covers 10 bases. The CDR3 sequence is 16 residues long. Germline CDR1 reads SGHTA; CDR2 reads FQGNSA. Trimming cost V 2 bases and J 4 bases; bases outside gene matches: 5. CDR3 in amino acids: CASSLPGQGIYNEQFF. CDR3 DNA: TGTGCCAGCAGCTTACCGGGACAGGGGATATACAATGAGCAGTTCTTC.

The chain links TRBV10-3 to TRBJ1-1, with D possibly matching TRBD1 (6 bases). Germline CDR1 and CDR2: ENHRY and SYGVKD. There are 15 residues in the CDR3. V lost 3 bases and J lost 2, with 13 bases in between. CDR3 sequence reads: CAISEGDRSNTEAFF. The CDR3 DNA sequence: TGTGCCATCAGTGAAGGAGACAGGTCCAACACTGAAGCTTTCTTT.

V is TRBV4-1 and J is TRBJ2-3; unclear D gene. Germline-derived CDR1 and CDR2 are MGHRA and YSYEKL. The CDR3 has 15 amino acids. Trimming stripped 4 bases from V and 4 bases from J, with 15 bases between. CDR3 loop: CASSLGNARSDTQYF. DNA for the CDR3: TGCGCCAGCAGCCTGGGGAACGCTAGGTCAGATACGCAGTATTTT.

Of note for this clonotype: The junction departs from germline at one end; a sequencing error may be responsible. The genes are TRBV20-1 and TRBJ2-7, with 9 bases lining up with TRBD2. CDR1 DFQATT and CDR2 SNEGSKA come from the germline V gene (reference sequence). This CDR3 comprises 14 residues. CDR3 DNA sequence: TGCACTGCTAGAGCCGGGCGGGGGGGTTACGAGCAGTACTTC. Amino acid sequence: CTARAGRGGYEQYF.

This clonotype appeared a few times. The J gene is TRBJ2-2, the V gene TRBV12-3 or TRBV12-4; D gene uncertain. This CDR3 region has 12 residues. The V gene lost 5 bases and the J gene lost 6 bases, with 7 bases spanning the gap. The CDR3 bases are TGTGCCAGCAGTACTGGGGCCGGGGAGCTGTTTTTT. It specifies CASSTGAGELFF.

In its sample, this clonotype was seen a few times. The chain recombines TRBV20-1 with TRBJ2-5; either TRBD1 or TRBD2 may supply D (5 bases each). The CDR3 has 17 amino acids. From germline, CDR1 is DFQATT and CDR2 SNEGSKA (reference sequence). With 6 bases removed from V and 2 bases from J, the gap between germline ends came to 25 bases. The CDR3 reads CSAPSGVWTTPQETQYF. The DNA for the CDR3 is TGCAGTGCCCCCTCCGGGGTTTGGACAACCCCTCAAGAGACCCAGTACTTC.

This clonotype was recorded at least ten times. The V gene is TRBV20-1, the J gene TRBJ2-3; D gene ambiguous. V was clipped by 0 bases and J by 2 bases, with 3 bases between them. Germline values: CDR1 DFQATT, CDR2 SNEGSKA (reference sequence). CDR3 length equals 12 residues. The CDR3 spells CSARENTDTQYF. As DNA, the CDR3 is TGCAGTGCTAGAGAAAACACAGATACGCAGTATTTT.

This clonotype was seen many times. The V call is TRBV27, the J call TRBJ2-2, with 7 bases fitting TRBD1. V gave up 6 bases and J gave up 6 bases; unmatched junction bases: 4. From germline, CDR1 is MNHEY and CDR2 SMNVEV (reference sequence). This CDR3 comprises 13 residues. As DNA, the CDR3 is TGTGCCAGCAGGAACAGGGGCGCCGGGGAGCTGTTTTTT. It encodes CASRNRGAGELFF.

The chain carries TRBV7-2 and TRBJ2-7, with 7 bases lining up with TRBD2. J was trimmed by 0 bases and V by 0 bases; bases with no gene match: 2. The germline V gene encodes CDR1 SGHTA and CDR2 FQGNSA. This CDR3 has 15 amino acids. The chain's CDR3 is CASSLASGLSYEQYF. The CDR3 DNA reads TGTGCCAGCAGCTTAGCTAGCGGGCTCTCCTACGAGCAGTACTTC. Full variable domain (missing parts from reference TRBV7-2 and TRBJ2-7): GAGVSQSPSNKVTEKGKDVELRCDPISGHTALYWYRQSLGQGLEFLIYFQGNSAPDKSGLPSDRFSAERTGGSVSTLTIQRTQQEDSAVYLCASSLASGLSYEQYFGPGTRLTVT.